Listed here are 14 T cell receptor beta chains from one sample, sequenced in a study of T cell changes during pregnancy in multiple sclerosis. Only in-frame clones appear in the TCRdb table, and some are missing; sequencing was by immunoSEQ multiplex PCR. The sample shows roughly 30,000 clones, 90% of them seen only once. Sequenced material: CD8+ T cells from peripheral blood mononuclear cells, taken in the second trimester of pregnancy. The receptors were gathered from a female donor with multiple sclerosis, enrolled in a pregnancy study.

The rearrangement uses TRBV4-1 and TRBJ2-1; D perhaps matches TRBD2 (6 bases). Germline CDR1 and CDR2: MGHRA and YSYEKL. Trimming removed 4 bases at V and 6 bases at J, with 13 bases between. This CDR3 region has 14 residues. The CDR3 nucleotides read TGCGCCAGCAGCCCTATGGGACTGGGCAATGAGCAGTTCTTC. Translation: CASSPMGLGNEQFF.

The CDR3 is CASSQGTDYEQYF. CDR3 DNA: TGCGCCAGCAGCCAAGGGACAGACTACGAGCAGTACTTC. This rearrangement joins TRBV4-1 to TRBJ2-7; D might be TRBD1 (6 bases). Trimming removed 1 base at V and 3 bases at J, with 7 bases between. This CDR3 comprises 13 residues. Germline lookup yields CDR1 MGHRA and CDR2 YSYEKL.

The genes are TRBV27 and TRBJ2-7; D might be TRBD1 (6 bases). The CDR3 sequence is 12 residues long. In germline, CDR1 is MNHEY, CDR2 SMNVEV (reference sequence). V dropped 10 bases and J dropped 3 bases, with 13 bases sitting between them. Here the CDR3 reads CATGQSLYEQYF. DNA for the CDR3: TGTGCCACAGGACAGTCCCTCTACGAGCAGTACTTC.

By sample share, this clone is medium-sized (0.01 to 0.1%). J is TRBJ2-6 and V is TRBV7-3; no reliable D call. Germline CDR1 is SGHTA and CDR2 is FQGTGA. V was cut by 5 bases and J by 0 bases, with 14 bases left in between. This CDR3 spans 17 amino acids. The DNA for the CDR3 is TGTGCCAGCAGCCTCGTCCTTCTCGGCTCTGGGGCCAACGTCCTGACTTTC. It encodes CASSLVLLGSGANVLTF.

CDR3 in amino acids: CASSLAGGDYNEQFF. CDR3 nucleotides: TGCGCCAGCAGCTTAGCGGGAGGGGACTACAATGAGCAGTTCTTC. J is TRBJ2-1 and V is TRBV5-1; 10 bases map to TRBD2. From germline, CDR1 is SGHRS and CDR2 YFSETQ. The CDR3 spans 15 residues. Trimming at V came to 2 bases and at J to 3 bases, leaving 2 bases not matched to a gene.

The chain combines TRBV7-2 with TRBJ1-3, with D unresolved. The CDR3 length is 15 residues. Germline V gives CDR1 SGHTA, CDR2 FQGNSA. V was cut by 1 base and J by 0 bases, with 7 bases left in between. The DNA for the CDR3 is TGTGCCAGCAGCTTAGAAAGAGTCTCTGGAAACACCATATATTTT. It codes for CASSLERVSGNTIYF. The whole variable domain, filled in from reference TRBV7-2 and TRBJ1-3, reads GAGVSQSPSNKVTEKGKDVELRCDPISGHTALYWYRQSLGQGLEFLIYFQGNSAPDKSGLPSDRFSAERTGGSVSTLTIQRTQQEDSAVYLCASSLERVSGNTIYFGEGSWLTVV.

The gene calls are TRBV27 and TRBJ2-7; perhaps TRBD1 as D (6 bases). CDR1 and CDR2 (germline): MNHEY, SMNVEV (reference sequence). Between the trimmed V and J ends, which lost 4 bases and 4 bases, there was a span of 11 bases. This CDR3 is 13 amino acids long. The CDR3: CASSWAGEYEQYF. The DNA of the CDR3 is TGTGCCAGCAGTTGGGCAGGGGAGTACGAGCAGTACTTC.

The CDR3 spells CASSNRGQTYEQYF. For the CDR3, the DNA is TGTGCCAGCAGCAACCGCGGACAGACCTACGAGCAGTACTTC. The chain couples TRBV6-5 to TRBJ2-7; D is perhaps TRBD1 (6 bases). The V and J ends lost 6 bases and 2 bases respectively, with 14 bases between them. Germline lookup yields CDR1 MNHEY and CDR2 SVGAGI. The CDR3 sequence is 14 residues long.

J is TRBJ2-7 and V is TRBV6-6; 8 bases map to TRBD1. Per the germline V gene, CDR1 is MNHNY and CDR2 is SVGAGI (reference sequence). The V and J ends lost 4 bases and 3 bases, in that order; junction bases with no gene match: 11. The CDR3 totals 16 residues. CDR3 nucleotides: TGTGCCAGCAGTTTGCCGACGGGACAGGTGGGCTACGAGCAGTACTTC. It is translated as CASSLPTGQVGYEQYF.

The rearrangement uses TRBV10-2 and TRBJ2-5; 7 bases map to TRBD1. CDR3 length equals 14 residues. CDR1 is WSHSY and CDR2 is SAAADI in the germline V gene. V gave up 5 bases and J gave up 1 base; unmatched junction bases: 4. CDR3 loop: CASSQDRAQETQYF. DNA for the CDR3: TGCGCCAGCAGTCAAGACAGGGCCCAAGAGACCCAGTACTTC.

Here the CDR3 DNA reads TGTGCCACCCGTGGACAGTCGAACACTGAAGCTTTCTTT. This gives the protein CATRGQSNTEAFF. The chain recombines TRBV2 with TRBJ1-1; tentatively, D is TRBD1 (6 bases). Deletions cut 10 bases from V and 1 base from J, with 13 bases between. CDR1 and CDR2 from the germline V gene are SNHLY and FYNNEI. This CDR3 has 13 residues.

The V call is TRBV7-9, the J call TRBJ2-7, with TRBD1 identical over 8 bases. The ends lost 1 base at V and 5 bases at J; junction bases unmatched: 7. CDR1 SEHNR and CDR2 FQNEAQ come from the germline V gene (reference sequence). The CDR3 extends over 15 amino acids. CDR3 nucleotides: TGTGCCAGCAGCTTAGTACAGGGGGTGGTCCACGAGCAGTACTTC. It encodes CASSLVQGVVHEQYF.

This chain links TRBV7-9 with TRBJ1-5; TRBD1 matches at 9 bases. CDR1 and CDR2 from the germline V gene are SEHNR and FQNEAQ (reference sequence). V lost 3 bases, J lost 4 bases, and 1 base stayed unmatched. CDR3 length: 14 amino acids. CDR3 DNA sequence: TGTGCCAGCAGCTTGGACAGGGGAAATCAGCCCCAGCATTTT. This translates into CASSLDRGNQPQHF.

The chain is built from TRBV27 and TRBJ2-3; 10 bases line up with TRBD2. The CDR3 is 21 amino acids. The V segment lost 10 bases and the J segment 0 bases; nucleotides outside the gene matches: 25. CDR1 is MNHEY, CDR2 SMNVEV, per germline (reference sequence). The CDR3, as DNA: TGTGCCACCCGGGGGGAGGCCAGCCAAAGCGGGAGGGCCGCGAGCACAGATACGCAGTATTTT. As protein: CATRGEASQSGRAASTDTQYF.